This T cell receptor beta chain was sequenced during a study of cytomegalovirus exposure and HLA in healthy donors. Study details: Among several hundred genotyped donors, around 80% fell in the Caucasian-associated ancestry cluster.

The PCR was carried out with 60 Vbeta primers and 13 Jbeta primers. Data came from immunoSEQ multiplex PCR; TCRdb stores just in-frame clones and leaves some out. The table includes more than 95,000 clones, around three quarters detected once. Germline V gene sequence: CDR1 SGHRS, CDR2 YFSETQ. The V end was cut by 4 bases, the J end by 0 bases, with 10 bases between. The CDR3 contains 14 residues. The V and J genes are TRBV5-1 and TRBJ2-5; D may be TRBD1 (6 bases). This sequence originates from a woman aged 18 to 35 in good health and CMV-seropositive. The sequenced sample consisted of PBMCs. CDR3 in amino acids: CASSLDRYQETQYF. The CDR3 DNA reads TGCGCCAGCAGCCTCGACAGGTACCAAGAGACCCAGTACTTC.